These 12 T cell receptor beta chains were all obtained from the same sample, sequenced in a study of low-dose radiotherapy and immunotherapy resistance in tumors. TRAV- and TRBV-specific primers were used for first-strand cDNA, which covered alpha and beta chains. TCR amplification involved roughly 21 PCR cycles with a constant-region primer and V-primer adapter. TCRdb fed the reads into MiXCR, producing one record per CDR3 protein. The data hold about 82,000 distinct CDR3 sequences, with 15% to 20% observed a single time. Time point indicated: before trial treatment. Source: PBMCs, taken before treatment. The receptor source for this set is a male donor with prostate cancer.

This clonotype was observed at least ten times. The chain is built from TRBV5-1 and TRBJ2-2; D call uncertain. The CDR3 extends over 16 amino acids. V lost 0 bases to trimming and J lost 0 bases, with 9 bases between them. CDR1 is SGHRS and CDR2 is YFSETQ in the germline V gene. The CDR3 loop is CASSLEAGSNTGELFF. The CDR3 DNA follows: TGCGCCAGCAGCTTGGAGGCAGGATCGAACACCGGGGAGCTGTTTTTT.

This clonotype was detected ten times or more. The rearrangement links TRBV7-2 to TRBJ1-1; no definite D call. CDR1 and CDR2 (germline): SGHTA, FQGNSA. The CDR3 runs 13 residues. The V gene lost 5 bases and the J gene lost 3 bases, with 10 bases spanning the gap. The DNA for the CDR3 is TGTGCCAGCAGCGCCCGGAAGGACACTGAAGCTTTCTTT. Translated: CASSARKDTEAFF. The whole variable domain, filled in from reference TRBV7-2 and TRBJ1-1, reads GAGVSQSPSNKVTEKGKDVELRCDPISGHTALYWYRQSLGQGLEFLIYFQGNSAPDKSGLPSDRFSAERTGGSVSTLTIQRTQQEDSAVYLCASSARKDTEAFFGQGTRLTVV.

This clonotype was seen at least ten times. The chain carries TRBV20-1 and TRBJ2-1; maybe TRBD1 (5 bases). Between the trimmed V and J ends, which lost 2 bases and 0 bases, there was a span of 8 bases. This CDR3 has 14 amino acids. The germline V gene encodes CDR1 DFQATT and CDR2 SNEGSKA (reference sequence). The CDR3 sequence: CSARRQSSYNEQFF. CDR3 nucleotide sequence: TGCAGTGCTAGAAGACAGAGCTCCTACAATGAGCAGTTCTTC.

The sample holds many counts of this clonotype. This rearrangement joins TRBV3-1 to TRBJ2-5; TRBD2 matches 9 bases. V lost 3 bases to trimming and J lost 1 base; unmatched junction nucleotides: 9. The germline CDR1 and CDR2 sequences are LGHDT and YNNKEL (reference sequence). The CDR3 totals 17 residues. CDR3 sequence: CASSHALRGGSQETQYF. CDR3 DNA: TGTGCCAGCAGCCATGCTTTGCGGGGGGGGAGCCAAGAGACCCAGTACTTC.

This clonotype was seen ten or more times. V is TRBV13 and J is TRBJ2-1; 8 bases match TRBD1. The V gene's germline CDR1 is PRHDT and CDR2 FYEKMQ (reference sequence). The V segment lost 8 bases and the J segment 8 bases; nucleotides outside the gene matches: 11. The CDR3 length is 14 residues. CDR3 bases: TGTGCCAGCCCCCCGGCCCAGGGGGCCGATGAGCAGTTCTTC. Translated: CASPPAQGADEQFF.

This clonotype occurred many times. The chain has TRBV7-2 and TRBJ2-7; TRBD2 agrees at 12 bases. Unmatched junction bases numbered 3, after V lost 5 bases and J lost 1 base. The CDR3 spans 15 residues. The germline CDR1 and CDR2 sequences are SGHTA and FQGNSA. CDR3 residues: CASSILAGGSYEQYF. In DNA form, the CDR3 reads TGTGCCAGCAGCATACTAGCGGGAGGTTCCTACGAGCAGTACTTC.

The sample holds many counts of this clonotype. This chain links TRBV11-2 with TRBJ2-7; the match to TRBD2 covers 7 bases. Germline lookup yields CDR1 SGHAT and CDR2 FQNNGV. The CDR3 is 16 residues long. V lost 1 base to trimming and J lost 5 bases; unmatched junction nucleotides: 11. The CDR3 DNA sequence: TGTGCCAGCAGCTTAGCTACTAGCGTTTTTATCGACGAGCAGTACTTC. Its translation is CASSLATSVFIDEQYF.

This clonotype was recorded many times. The chain combines TRBV6-5 with TRBJ1-6, with D maybe TRBD1 (6 bases). Germline loops: CDR1 MNHEY, CDR2 SVGAGI. This CDR3 is 16 amino acids long. Trimming cost V 2 bases and J 7 bases, with 15 bases left between them. CDR3 nucleotides: TGTGCCAGCAGTTACCGATCGGACAGAGGGAATTCACCCCTCCACTTT. It encodes CASSYRSDRGNSPLHF.

This clonotype was found many times. J is TRBJ2-3 and V is TRBV20-1; 8 nucleotides agree with TRBD1. The CDR3 sequence is 15 residues long. With 4 bases clipped from V and 4 bases from J, the junction kept 10 bases outside the gene matches. Germline V gives CDR1 DFQATT, CDR2 SNEGSKA (reference sequence). CDR3: CSANAGGDPSDTQYF. Here the CDR3 DNA reads TGCAGTGCTAATGCAGGGGGCGACCCCTCAGATACGCAGTATTTT.

In this sample, this clonotype turned up many times. The chain joins TRBV30 to TRBJ2-5; D is possibly TRBD2 (5 bases). The V end lost 3 bases, the J end lost 5 bases, and 10 bases lay between the germline ends. Germline assignment: CDR1 GTSNPN and CDR2 SVGIG (reference sequence). This CDR3 region has 12 residues. For the CDR3, the DNA is TGTGCCTGGAGCGCGGGCAGCGAGACCCAGTACTTC. Amino acid sequence: CAWSAGSETQYF.

The table lists this clonotype with many counts. The genes are TRBV7-2 and TRBJ1-5, with a possible D match to TRBD1 (6 bases). Between the trimmed V and J ends, which lost 5 bases and 6 bases, there was a span of 14 bases. CDR3 size: 14 residues. Germline V lookup: CDR1 SGHTA, CDR2 FQGNSA. This chain's CDR3 is CASSPTPGVQPQHF. The CDR3 DNA is TGTGCCAGCAGCCCTACTCCAGGGGTTCAGCCCCAGCATTTT.

At least ten counts were recorded for this clonotype. This sequence joins TRBV7-9 and TRBJ2-1; 9 nucleotides line up with TRBD2. This CDR3 has 20 amino acids. Looked up from germline, CDR1 is SEHNR and CDR2 is FQNEAQ (reference sequence). V lost 2 bases and J lost 0; bases outside the gene matches: 14. The CDR3 nucleotides read TGTGCCAGCAGCTTACGGTCTAGCGGGGTTCCCAGTAGCTCCTACAATGAGCAGTTCTTC. Translating it yields CASSLRSSGVPSSSYNEQFF.